The 22 T cell receptor beta chains reported below all come from one sample, sequenced in a study of T cell repertoires in cytomegalovirus infection. Each CDR3 protein gets one entry after TCRdb re-called the reads with MiXCR. The sample shows roughly 500,000 distinct CDR3 sequences, 15% to 20% of them seen only once. Material for sequencing was CD8+ T cells from PBMCs. These receptors all come from a human donor in good health (CMV status not recorded). Some clones in this sample may be carry-over from other donors' samples.

The chain recombines TRBV13 with TRBJ1-2; tentative D call: TRBD1 (6 bases). This CDR3 is built from 18 residues. In germline, CDR1 is PRHDT, CDR2 FYEKMQ (reference sequence). V lost 0 bases and J lost 5, with 22 bases in between. Here the CDR3 DNA reads TGTGCCAGCAGCTTAGGGGCCGGACAGCGCTCTATAGGGTATGGCTACACCTTC. Translating gives CASSLGAGQRSIGYGYTF.

This clonotype has at least ten counts. This chain joins TRBV28 and TRBJ1-4; D unclear. Germline assignment: CDR1 MDHEN and CDR2 SYDVKM. This CDR3 contains 16 residues. Trimming took 6 bases from V and 4 from J, leaving 18 bases between them. This chain's CDR3 is CASRPNRPPDNEKLFF. The CDR3, as DNA: TGTGCCAGCAGACCAAACCGGCCTCCAGATAATGAAAAACTGTTTTTT. Full variable domain (missing parts from reference TRBV28 and TRBJ1-4): DVKVTQSSRYLVKRTGEKVFLECVQDMDHENMFWYRQDPGLGLRLIYFSYDVKMKEKGDIPEGYSVSREKKERFSLILESASTNQTSMYLCASRPNRPPDNEKLFFGSGTQLSVL.

Many counts were recorded for this clonotype. The V gene is TRBV10-3, the J gene TRBJ2-3, with TRBD2 matching over 9 bases. Germline V CDR1 and CDR2: ENHRY, SYGVKD. This CDR3 comprises 16 residues. Trimming at V came to 4 bases and at J to 4 bases, leaving 9 bases not matched to a gene. In DNA, the CDR3 is TGTGCCATCAGTGGTTTGGTAGCGGGAGACCCAGATACGCAGTATTTT. Translated, it gives CAISGLVAGDPDTQYF.

This clonotype was seen at least ten times. The chain is built from TRBV19 and TRBJ2-7; 11 bases line up with TRBD2. CDR1 and CDR2 from the germline V gene are LNHDA and SQIVND (reference sequence). Trimming took 3 bases from V and 3 from J; bases not matched to a gene: 7. The length of the CDR3 is 16 residues. The CDR3 coding sequence is TGTGCCAGTAGTATTGGGACTAGCGGTTTCTTCTACGAGCAGTACTTC. As protein: CASSIGTSGFFYEQYF.

Notes on this clonotype: A much larger clone lies a single base off, so this may be a read error. The chain carries TRBV12-5 and TRBJ1-5; D gene unclear. This CDR3 region has 14 residues. The V end was cut by 6 bases, the J end by 0 bases, with 9 bases between. CDR1 and CDR2 from the germline V gene are LGHNT and FRNRAP. For the CDR3, the DNA is TGTGCTAGTGGCGGGTGTTATAGCAATCAGCCCCAGCATTTT. This sequence encodes CASGGCYSNQPQHF.

This clonotype was seen repeatedly, ten times or more. The rearrangement uses TRBV28 and TRBJ1-5, with TRBD1 matching over 9 bases. The CDR3 has 14 residues. Germline trimming cut 9 bases from V and 6 bases from J; bases unmatched to any gene: 9. The germline CDR1 and CDR2 sequences are MDHEN and SYDVKM. The CDR3 nucleotides read TGTGCCAGTACGGACAGGGGTAATCGTCAGCCCCAGCATTTT. Its protein is CASTDRGNRQPQHF.

V and J are TRBV28 and TRBJ1-3; TRBD1 agrees at 8 bases. This CDR3 spans 14 amino acids. CDR1 and CDR2 from the germline V gene are MDHEN and SYDVKM. J lost 7 bases, V lost 6 bases, and 8 bases had no gene match. The CDR3 sequence: CASSRGQAPNTIYF. In DNA form, the CDR3 reads TGTGCCAGCAGCCGGGGACAGGCGCCCAACACCATATATTTT.

The rearrangement uses TRBV5-1 and TRBJ2-2, with D perhaps TRBD1 (6 bases). The ends were cut back, 4 bases at V and 6 bases at J, with 16 bases in the middle. The CDR3 consists of 15 residues. Germline V lookup: CDR1 SGHRS, CDR2 YFSETQ. CDR3 in amino acids: CASSPDWGLAGELFF. The CDR3 DNA sequence: TGCGCCAGCAGCCCCGATTGGGGGCTGGCCGGGGAGCTGTTTTTT.

The chain recombines TRBV12-5 with TRBJ2-7, with TRBD2 matching over 9 bases. The germline V gene has CDR1 LGHNT and CDR2 FRNRAP. The CDR3 consists of 20 residues. Trimming cost V 0 bases and J 3 bases; bases outside gene matches: 18. CDR3 amino acids: CASGLVLCDVSGRPSYEQYF. CDR3 coding DNA: TGTGCTAGTGGTTTGGTACTCTGTGATGTGAGCGGGAGGCCCAGCTACGAGCAGTACTTC.

This chain joins TRBV24-1 and TRBJ2-1; 8 bases match TRBD1. CDR1 and CDR2 (germline): KGHDR, SFDVKD. V lost 2 bases and J lost 15; bases outside the gene matches: 11. The CDR3 is made up of 14 amino acids. This CDR3 is CATSDSGTGWAMFF. The CDR3 nucleotides are TGTGCCACCAGTGATTCCGGGACAGGTTGGGCGATGTTCTTC.

Many counts were recorded for this clonotype. The chain links TRBV11-3 to TRBJ2-3, with TRBD1 matching over 8 bases. CDR1 SGHNT and CDR2 YENEEA come from the germline V gene. The CDR3 sequence is 14 residues long. V was pared by 8 bases and J by 3 bases, with 7 bases of the junction left unmatched. The CDR3 nucleotides are TGTGCCAGCGGACCGACAGGGGAAACAGATACGCAGTATTTT. Its protein product is CASGPTGETDTQYF.

In its sample, this clonotype was seen many times. The chain combines TRBV9 with TRBJ2-1; D may be TRBD2 (5 bases). CDR3 size: 11 residues. The germline gives CDR1 SGDLS, CDR2 YYNGEE. Here the CDR3 reads CASSVANEQFF. The CDR3 DNA follows: TGTGCTAGTAGCGTGGCCAATGAGCAGTTCTTC.

This clonotype was seen a handful of times. The chain combines TRBV20-1 with TRBJ2-2; D unclear. CDR1 and CDR2 (germline): DFQATT, SNEGSKA (reference sequence). The CDR3 totals 16 residues. Trimming took off 0 bases at V and 3 bases at J, with 14 bases between the two ends. CDR3 coding DNA: TGCAGTGCTAGAGATCTGGCAAGCGAATACACCGGGGAGCTGTTTTTT. Amino acids: CSARDLASEYTGELFF.

The rearrangement uses TRBV9 and TRBJ2-5; 12 nucleotides agree with TRBD2. The CDR3 spans 18 residues. Germline loops: CDR1 SGDLS, CDR2 YYNGEE. V was pared by 3 bases and J by 5 bases, with 14 bases of the junction left unmatched. This chain's CDR3 is CASSAGLAGSPGRETQYF. CDR3 nucleotides: TGTGCCAGCAGCGCGGGACTAGCGGGTTCACCTGGTAGGGAGACCCAGTACTTC.

This clonotype was counted only a few times. The gene calls are TRBV27 and TRBJ1-5, with D possibly TRBD1 on 5 matching bases. Germline-derived CDR1 and CDR2 are MNHEY and SMNVEV (reference sequence). The CDR3 runs to 12 residues. Deletions cut 6 bases from V and 6 bases from J, with 9 bases between. DNA of the CDR3: TGTGCCAGCAGGGGGGGTGGTCAGCCCCAGCATTTT. It specifies CASRGGGQPQHF.

This clonotype was seen at least ten times. The chain joins TRBV12-3 or TRBV12-4 to TRBJ2-3; no clear D gene. Between the trimmed V and J ends, which lost 2 bases and 11 bases, there was a span of 11 bases. There are 12 residues in the CDR3. CDR3 nucleotide sequence: TGTGCCAGCAGTTTATCAAAACTGGGGCAGTATTTT. This codes for CASSLSKLGQYF.

V and J are TRBV25-1 and TRBJ1-1; TRBD1 is a possible D gene (5 bases). The V end lost 7 bases, the J end lost 0 bases, and 15 bases lay between the germline ends. Germline V gene sequence: CDR1 MGHDK, CDR2 SYGVNS. This CDR3 contains 15 residues. In DNA form, the CDR3 reads TGTGCCAGCATCCGGGAAAGGGGACTGAACACTGAAGCTTTCTTT. Its protein product is CASIRERGLNTEAFF. The variable domain in full, with the rest retrieved from reference TRBV25-1 and TRBJ1-1, is EADIYQTPRYLVIGTGKKITLECSQTMGHDKMYWYQQDPGMELHLIHYSYGVNSTEKGDLSSESTVSRIRTEHFPLTLESARPSHTSQYLCASIRERGLNTEAFFGQGTRLTVV.

This clonotype showed up just a few times. The chain couples TRBV5-4 to TRBJ1-6; TRBD1 is a possible D gene (5 bases). The germline gives CDR1 SGHNT, CDR2 YYREEE (reference sequence). V lost 1 base, J lost 7 bases, and 9 bases lay in between. The CDR3 totals 14 residues. The CDR3 bases are TGTGCCAGCAGCTTGCGGGACGGGAATTCACCCCTCCACTTT. Its translation is CASSLRDGNSPLHF. Using reference TRBV5-4 and TRBJ1-6 for the parts outside the CDR3, the full variable domain is ETGVTQSPTHLIKTRGQQVTLRCSSQSGHNTVSWYQQALGQGPQFIFQYYREEENGRGNFPPRFSGLQFPNYSSELNVNALELDDSALYLCASSLRDGNSPLHFGNGTRLTVT.

This rearrangement joins TRBV15 to TRBJ2-3; perhaps TRBD1 as D (6 bases). The CDR3 spans 11 residues. Trimming removed 8 bases from V and 6 bases from J, with 9 bases in between. Germline assignment: CDR1 LNHNV and CDR2 YYDKDF (reference sequence). The CDR3 bases are TGTGCCACCGGGGGCCCCGATACGCAGTATTTT. It translates to CATGGPDTQYF.

In its sample, this clonotype was seen many times. The chain joins TRBV7-8 to TRBJ2-3; 10 nucleotides agree with TRBD1. V lost 2 bases, J lost 5 bases, and 10 bases stayed unmatched. The length of the CDR3 is 17 residues. Looked up from germline, CDR1 is SGHVS and CDR2 is FQNEAQ. The CDR3 reads CASSLPWTGGGKDTQYF. CDR3 sequence (DNA): TGTGCCAGCAGCTTACCCTGGACAGGGGGGGGTAAAGATACGCAGTATTTT.

This clonotype was recorded at least ten times. The J gene is TRBJ1-6, the V gene TRBV15, with D possibly being TRBD1 (5 bases). With 1 base removed from V and 8 bases from J, the gap between germline ends came to 24 bases. The CDR3 loop spans 19 amino acids. CDR1 and CDR2 (germline): LNHNV, YYDKDF (reference sequence). This CDR3 reads CATSRGWEYRRGKDSPLHF. CDR3 nucleotides: TGTGCCACCAGCAGAGGATGGGAGTACAGGCGCGGGAAGGATTCACCCCTCCACTTT.

This clonotype was counted a few times. The chain carries TRBV7-9 and TRBJ1-2; 11 bases align to TRBD1. The CDR3 spans 14 residues. Losses at the gene ends were 5 bases for V and 5 bases for J; bases not matched to a gene: 4. Looked up from germline, CDR1 is SEHNR and CDR2 is FQNEAQ (reference sequence). For the CDR3, the DNA is TGTGCCAGCAGCCGGACAGGGGGCGTTTATGGCTACACCTTC. It is translated as CASSRTGGVYGYTF.